These 17 T cell receptor beta chains originate from one sample sequenced in a study of blood T cell repertoires in COVID-19. Clones were sequenced by immunoSEQ multiplex PCR, and TCRdb holds only the in-frame ones, with some missing. The sample lists 390,000 or so clones; around 87% were seen once. Sample: PBMCs or T cells enriched from blood (not recorded which). The receptor source for this set is a woman aged 50 to 60 who had recovered from COVID-19.

The chain recombines TRBV6-2 or TRBV6-3 with TRBJ2-5; D is unresolved. V lost 5 bases, J lost 5 bases, and 6 bases lay in between. Looked up from germline, CDR1 is MNHEY and CDR2 is SVGEGT. This CDR3 has 11 amino acids. CDR3 nucleotide sequence: TGTGCCAGCAGTAACGGTGAGACCCAGTACTTC. Residues: CASSNGETQYF.

This clone was seen only a few times. This chain connects TRBV7-8 to TRBJ1-6; no clear D. The CDR3 length is 15 residues. The V and J ends lost 1 base and 1 base respectively, with 5 bases between them. Germline CDR1 is SGHVS and CDR2 is FQNEAQ. CDR3 DNA sequence: TGTGCCAGCAGCTTAGTAGTGTCCTATAATTCACCCCTCCACTTT. Amino acids: CASSLVVSYNSPLHF.

The chain combines TRBV21-1 with TRBJ1-6; the table's TRBD1 call for D was not verified on the DNA. TRBV21-1 is marked as a pseudogene. CDR3 length equals 18 residues. As DNA, the CDR3 is TGTGCCAGCAGCCGGTCTAGGGGGCGCAGGTCCTATAATTCACCCCTCCACTTT. Amino acid sequence: CASSRSRGRRSYNSPLHF.

This chain uses TRBV19 with TRBJ1-1, with unresolved D. V lost 5 bases and J lost 4, with 14 bases in between. The germline CDR1 and CDR2 sequences are LNHDA and SQIVND (reference sequence). The CDR3 is 14 residues long. CDR3 bases: TGTGCCAGTAGTCGTACCTTAGAGGTCACTGAAGCTTTCTTT. Its protein product is CASSRTLEVTEAFF.

This clone was detected only once. The V gene is TRBV4-2, the J gene TRBJ1-5; the D is unclear. V was shortened by 0 bases and J by 3 bases, with 18 bases between the two germline ends. The CDR3 contains 18 residues. Germline assignment: CDR1 LGHNA and CDR2 YNFKEQ. The CDR3 protein is CASSQDVLSRNYNQPQHF. CDR3 in DNA: TGTGCCAGCAGCCAAGATGTTCTGAGTCGGAACTACAATCAGCCCCAGCATTTT.

The gene calls are TRBV6-5 and TRBJ1-1, with 8 positions matching TRBD1. CDR1 MNHEY and CDR2 SVGAGI come from the germline V gene. V shed 1 base, J shed 4 bases, and the junction held 8 bases outside the gene matches. CDR3 length equals 16 residues. The CDR3 DNA reads as TGTGCCAGCAGTTACTTGGGTCAGGGGGCGGGCACTGAAGCTTTCTTT. Its protein product is CASSYLGQGAGTEAFF.

The chain couples TRBV18 to TRBJ2-7, with 8 bases matching TRBD1. With V trimmed by 0 bases and J by 6 bases, 4 bases remained unmatched. CDR3 length: 14 residues. CDR1 is KGHSH, CDR2 LQKENI, per germline. CDR3 nucleotides: TGTGCCAGCTCACCACCGTCGCAGGGGGCCGAGCAGTACTTC. This encodes CASSPPSQGAEQYF.

The V gene is TRBV3-1 (or the pseudogene TRBV3-2), the J gene TRBJ1-1; no reliable D call. V dropped 1 base and J dropped 6 bases, with 15 bases sitting between them. The V gene's germline CDR1 is LGHDT and CDR2 YNNKEL (reference sequence). This CDR3 is 15 amino acids long. CDR3 sequence reads: CASSQGPGKKAEAFF. CDR3 nucleotide sequence: TGTGCCAGCAGCCAAGGACCCGGGAAGAAGGCTGAAGCTTTCTTT.

The chain uses TRBV6-5 and TRBJ1-2, with D possibly being TRBD1 (6 bases). Trimming stripped 7 bases from V and 1 base from J, with 16 bases between. Germline-derived CDR1 and CDR2 are MNHEY and SVGAGI. There are 15 residues in the CDR3. In DNA, the CDR3 is TGTGCCAGCACGCGCAGGGGCGGGAGTAACTATGGCTACACCTTC. Translated: CASTRRGGSNYGYTF.

This rearrangement joins TRBV6-5 to TRBJ1-6; 8 nucleotides align to TRBD1. Germline V gene lookup returns CDR1 MNHEY and CDR2 SVGAGI. The V and J ends lost 4 bases and 10 bases, in that order; junction bases with no gene match: 9. The CDR3 sequence is 15 residues long. The CDR3 region has the DNA TGTGCCAGCAGTTTGGGGACGACAGGGGTCTCACCCCTCCACTTT. It specifies CASSLGTTGVSPLHF.

The J gene is TRBJ2-2, the V gene TRBV4-2; D not certain. The CDR3 is made up of 13 amino acids. Trimming left V 1 base short and J 14 bases short, with 14 bases between. Per the germline V gene, CDR1 is LGHNA and CDR2 is YNFKEQ. CDR3 nucleotide sequence: TGTGCCAGCAGCCAAGTGGCCGGGTCGGAACTGTTTTTT. Protein product: CASSQVAGSELFF.

V usage is TRBV6-2 or TRBV6-3 and J usage is TRBJ1-5, with 8 bases lining up with TRBD1. The CDR3 consists of 16 residues. With 0 bases clipped from V and 7 bases from J, the junction kept 8 bases outside the gene matches. Germline values: CDR1 MNHEY, CDR2 SVGEGT. In nucleotides, the CDR3 is TGTGCCAGCAGTTACTCGTCCGGGACAGGAGCCCAGCCCCAGCATTTT. Translation gives CASSYSSGTGAQPQHF.

The CDR3 DNA is TGTGCCAGTAGCCCTACGGGATCCTCCAAGGGAGGGACCCAGTACTTC. Protein: CASSPTGSSKGGTQYF. The J gene is TRBJ2-5, the V gene TRBV19, with TRBD2 as a possible D gene (6 bases). The CDR3 extends over 16 amino acids. Trimming removed 6 bases at V and 7 bases at J, with 24 bases between. Looked up from germline, CDR1 is LNHDA and CDR2 is SQIVND (reference sequence).

The V and J genes are TRBV10-3 and TRBJ2-1; D is ambiguous. There are 14 residues in the CDR3. Trimming stripped 10 bases from V and 0 bases from J, with 13 bases between. The germline V gene encodes CDR1 ENHRY and CDR2 SYGVKD. CDR3 protein: CATFNPGSYNEQFF. The CDR3 DNA is TGTGCCACCTTTAACCCGGGCTCCTACAATGAGCAGTTCTTC.

The chain couples TRBV7-3 to TRBJ1-1, with no clear D. CDR1 is SGHTA and CDR2 is FQGTGA in the germline V gene. The CDR3 loop spans 13 amino acids. Trimming took 1 base from V and 3 from J, leaving 6 bases between them. The CDR3 sequence: CASSLRVDTEAFF. For the CDR3, the DNA is TGTGCCAGCAGCTTAAGAGTGGACACTGAAGCTTTCTTT.

The J gene is TRBJ1-1, the V gene TRBV15; possibly TRBD1 for D (5 bases). Germline assignment: CDR1 LNHNV and CDR2 YYDKDF (reference sequence). This CDR3 has 14 amino acids. The germline V and J ends were trimmed by 3 bases and 3 bases, with 11 bases remaining between them. The CDR3, as DNA: TGTGCCACCAGCAGGGAAAGGGGTTACACTGAAGCTTTCTTT. It encodes CATSRERGYTEAFF. The variable domain in full, completed from reference TRBV15 and TRBJ1-1, reads DAMVIQNPRYQVTQFGKPVTLSCSQTLNHNVMYWYQQKSSQAPKLLFHYYDKDFNNEADTPDNFQSRRPNTSFCFLDIRSPGLGDTAMYLCATSRERGYTEAFFGQGTRLTVV.

The chain carries TRBV7-2 and TRBJ2-1; 12 bases agree with TRBD2. V trimming: 1 base; J trimming: 4 bases; junction bases outside the gene matches: 2. CDR1 and CDR2 from the germline V gene are SGHTA and FQGNSA. The CDR3 runs 16 residues. Written as DNA, the CDR3 is TGTGCCAGCAGCTTAGATCTAGCGGGGGGGTACAATGAGCAGTTCTTC. This sequence encodes CASSLDLAGGYNEQFF.